This section outlines one T cell receptor (beta chain) sequence together with its context. This specimen comes from a study of blood T cell repertoires in COVID-19. The CDR3 loop spans 12 amino acids. The germline V gene encodes CDR1 MNHEY and CDR2 SVGAGI. Trimming took off 7 bases at V and 4 bases at J, with 8 bases between the two ends. Some clones are missing from TCRdb's copy, which holds only in-frame ones; the method was immunoSEQ multiplex PCR. This sample has over 200,000 clones, with roughly 78% found just once. The source of this sequence is a woman aged 40 to 50 with acute or convalescent COVID-19. The sequenced sample was peripheral blood. V gene TRBV6-5 combines with J gene TRBJ1-5, with D perhaps TRBD1 (5 bases). This CDR3 is CASTEGNQPQHF. CDR3 coding DNA: TGTGCCAGCACGGAGGGGAATCAGCCCCAGCATTTT.